This T cell receptor (beta chain) derives from a study of OX40 agonist ivuxolimab in advanced cancers. About the research overall: Six ivuxolimab dose levels, 0.01 to 10 mg/kg, were given intravenously every 2 weeks.

Germline V gives CDR1 SGHTA, CDR2 FQGNSA. Trimming stripped 5 bases from V and 12 bases from J, with 16 bases between. This CDR3 is 12 amino acids long. Only in-frame clones appear in the TCRdb table, and some are missing; sequencing was by immunoSEQ multiplex PCR. Of approximately 160,000 clones in the sample, roughly 94% were seen once. This clonotype was sampled from an adult with an advanced solid tumor such as melanoma, head and neck, liver or kidney cancer. The genes are TRBV7-2 and TRBJ1-1, with D possibly matching TRBD1 (5 bases). Material: CD4+ or CD8+ T cells sorted from blood, obtained in a trial of the OX40 agonist ivuxolimab. This chain's CDR3 is CASSAGQETTFF. The CDR3, as DNA: TGTGCCAGCAGCGCCGGACAAGAGACGACTTTCTTT.